This TCR beta chain is drawn from a study of blood T cells in healthy people across ages (dated by TCRdb to about 2015). For context, the study as a whole: Template switching captured roughly one uniquely barcoded TCR beta cDNA molecule per two T cells in model experiments. The study measured age-related changes in TCR beta repertoire diversity using deep sequencing normalized with unique cDNA molecular identifiers. The donors were divided into four age groups: young (average around 15 years), middle-aged (approximately 39), aged (about 60) and long-lived (roughly 82). Donors of different ages were randomly distributed across sequencing lanes to avoid experimental bias. Using the same blood draw, the study looked at two additional independent replicas of 1 million unique cDNA reads for two donors, one aged 18 to 30 and the other aged 80 or older. The full study reports these points: Conclusive comparison of naive and antigen-experienced compartments was prevented by the profiling of bulk unsorted PBMCs. Observed TCR beta diversity correlated strongly with the percentage of naive T cells measured by flow cytometry. Compared with the aged group, more naive CD4+ T cells, fewer expanded clones and increased TCR diversity were shown by the long-lived group, suggesting age selection. Estimates of total diversity based on one million sequenced T cells were regarded as lower bounds and as underestimates. As age increased, observed TCR beta diversity per million T cells dropped in a roughly linear way, and a significant reduction was already evident by age about 40. The CMV infection status of donors was not known, potentially confounding age-related changes in expanded clonotypes.

The donors were roughly 40 Caucasian individuals from Russia, aged roughly 6 to 90 years, who were systemically healthy. Around 10 milliliters of peripheral blood were drawn from each donor into EDTA-treated Vacutainer tubes. Ficoll-Paque density-gradient centrifugation was used to isolate PBMCs, with at least 6.5 million per sample. Trizol reagent was used to extract total RNA from the PBMCs, yielding at least 6 micrograms per sample. Naive CD45RAhigh/CD27high T cell percentages were measured by flow cytometry on a PBMC aliquot from every donor. There are 15 amino acids in the CDR3, from cysteine to phenylalanine inclusive. Kept here is only the CDR3 DNA, which spans 45 bases and is read in frame from base 1. The germline V gene (reference sequence) sets CDR1 to SEHNR and CDR2 to FQNEAQ. The library was made by 5' RACE. Instrument used: Illumina HiSeq 2500. The second PCR ran for roughly 6 to 11 cycles and used a J-beta primer mix along with a sample-barcoded 5' primer. Each TCR beta cDNA molecule received a unique molecular identifier from a template-switch 5' adaptor carrying 12 random nucleotides. Each sample yielded at least 2.5 million CDR3-containing paired-end reads. The Mint cDNA synthesis kit, primed by a TRBC-specific oligonucleotide, was used to synthesize first-strand cDNA from all RNA. Following uracil-DNA glycosylase treatment, a first 18-cycle PCR with universal primers M1SS and BC2_uni_R was performed on all cDNA. Turning to the authors' computational methods: For normalization, 1 million high-quality reads, each with a distinct molecular identifier, were randomly selected from each sample. Instead of being binned into consensus sequences, reads that shared molecular identifiers were thrown out. CDR3 identification, clonotype clustering and error correction used MiTCR with a Q25 quality threshold and the strictest error-elimination algorithm. A nonparametric unseen species model using Euler transformation provided a lower-bound estimate of total TCR beta diversity. The public reads were quality trimmed at Q25 with fastp and then assembled into clones with MiXCR by TCRdb, keeping productive beta chains. Records with the same CDR3 protein are collapsed into one entry carrying the most frequent genes and DNA. These V and J calls are TCRdb output, not the study's own analysis. Recorded for this sample are roughly 730,000 distinct CDR3 sequences; 45% to 70% of them occurred a single time. Roughly 24% of the sample goes to the ten largest clones.

In the case of this clonotype: Its antigen is currently not known. The record has no base qualities; no much larger clone is one base away.

The chain was built from TRBV7-9 and TRBJ2-7, with 8 bases aligning to TRBD2. The end of the DNA aligns better with TRBJ2-5, so the J call may be wrong. The clonotype comes from a man in his forties in good health. Input material: blood. The DNA sequence is TGTGCCAGCAGCCTCGGAAGCGGGAGTGGCGAGACCCAGTACTTC. Its translation reads: CASSLGSGSGETQYF.